This TCR beta chain appears in the sequencing data of a study of blood T cell repertoires in COVID-19. Germline V gene sequence: CDR1 SGDLS, CDR2 YYNGEE. Germline trimming cut 4 bases from V and 5 bases from J; bases unmatched to any gene: 12. The CDR3 covers 16 residues. Repertoires were generated with immunoSEQ multiplex PCR, while TCRdb's copy carries only in-frame clones and drops some. This table has around 130,000 clones, under 95% appearing once. The J gene is TRBJ2-7, the V gene TRBV9; the match to TRBD1 covers 10 bases. This clonotype was sampled from a man between 60 and 75 years old with COVID-19, enrolled during active disease. Sequenced sample: peripheral blood. CDR3 DNA sequence: TGTGCCAGCAGCTCCGGAGGGAGACAGGGGGCCGACGAGCAGTACTTC. Translated: CASSSGGRQGADEQYF.